Many counts were recorded for the clone carrying this T cell receptor beta chain. Its antigen is undetermined. The authors prepared the TCRbeta library with unique molecular identifiers. TCRdb called the PCR reads again in MiXCR, with one record for every CDR3 protein. The repertoire has some 200,000 distinct CDR3 sequences, around 9.2% of them found once; the top ten carry about 40%. CDR3 length: 17 amino acids. V trimming: 5 bases; J trimming: 4 bases; junction bases outside the gene matches: 12. Germline V CDR1 and CDR2: SGHVS, FNYEAQ. The sample originates from a study of T-cell reconstitution after alpha-beta-depleted transplantation in children. Points from the study as a whole: Once a year had passed after transplant, T-cell counts and diversity came mostly from newly produced T cells. Some patients' high day-60 TCRbeta diversity was traced to surviving recipient T cells and thymic progenitors. By about two months after transplant, alpha-beta T cells reportedly arose from several hundred graft clones that had expanded.

This sequence originates from a male patient aged 2-10 years who had a stem cell transplant for acute myeloid leukemia, so the T cells may come from the graft donor. This sample comprised PBMCs, mostly from graft donor cells, obtained 360 days after TCRalphabeta/CD19-depleted stem cell transplant. The genes are TRBV7-6 and TRBJ2-7; TRBD2 aligns across 12 bases. The CDR3, as DNA: TGTGCCAGCAGCAGCTTATTTGTGGGGACTAGCGGGTACGAGCAGTACTTC. This gives the protein CASSSLFVGTSGYEQYF.